The sequence of this T cell receptor beta chain was determined in a study of shared clonotypes between healthy human individuals. Study information: CD4 naive and memory got three plates each, CD8 naive two, CD8 memory one.

The count of this clone is one. Its target is unknown. General study findings and limits: Clonotypes shared by all four donors outscored non-shared clonotypes in generation probability. Among the subsets, naive ones generally showed larger estimated richness than memory ones.

In replicate PCRs of sorted subsets, approximately 200 ng DNA, tens of thousands of T cell genomes, was used. Only in-frame clones appear in the TCRdb table, and some are missing; sequencing was by immunoSEQ multiplex PCR. Of 2,100,000 or so clones listed, around 95% are singletons. The CDR3 has 15 residues. V lost 0 bases to trimming and J lost 6 bases; unmatched junction nucleotides: 4. Germline V gene sequence: CDR1 SEHNR, CDR2 FQNEAQ (reference sequence). The chain recombines TRBV7-9 with TRBJ2-1; TRBD2 matches 8 bases. The receptor was derived from a man aged 18 to 29 in good health. The sequenced material came from naive CD4+ T cells sorted from blood. The sample's subset: CD45RA+ positively selected. CDR3 residues: CASSLASGDSNEQFF. In DNA form, the CDR3 reads TGTGCCAGCAGCTTAGCTAGCGGGGACTCCAATGAGCAGTTCTTC.